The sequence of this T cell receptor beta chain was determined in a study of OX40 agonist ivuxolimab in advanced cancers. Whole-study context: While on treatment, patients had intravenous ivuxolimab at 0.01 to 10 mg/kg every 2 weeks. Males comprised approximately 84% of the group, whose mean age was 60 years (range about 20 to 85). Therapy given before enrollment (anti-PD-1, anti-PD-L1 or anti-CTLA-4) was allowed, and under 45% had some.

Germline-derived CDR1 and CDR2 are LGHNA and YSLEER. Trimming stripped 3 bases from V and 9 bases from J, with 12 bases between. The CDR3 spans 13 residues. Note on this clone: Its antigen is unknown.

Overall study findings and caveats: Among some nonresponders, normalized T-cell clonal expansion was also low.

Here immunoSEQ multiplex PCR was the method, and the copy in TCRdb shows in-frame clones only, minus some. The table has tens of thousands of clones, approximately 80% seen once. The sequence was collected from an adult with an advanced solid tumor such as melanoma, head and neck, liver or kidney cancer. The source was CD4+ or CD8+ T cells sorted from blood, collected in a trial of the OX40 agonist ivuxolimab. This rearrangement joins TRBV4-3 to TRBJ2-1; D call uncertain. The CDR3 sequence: CASSQRPESEQFF. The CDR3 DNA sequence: TGCGCCAGCAGCCAGCGGCCTGAGAGTGAGCAGTTCTTC.